Listed here are 13 T cell receptor beta chains from one sample, sequenced in a study of shared clonotypes between healthy human individuals. The protocol was immunoSEQ multiplex PCR, while the TCRdb copy is restricted to in-frame clones and leaves out a portion. Among over a million clones listed, about 75% were seen once. Sequenced material: memory CD4+ T cells sorted from blood. As for subset: CD45RA-negative fraction. The receptor set was obtained from a young man in good health.

The gene calls are TRBV5-1 and TRBJ2-7; 8 bases agree with TRBD1. The CDR3 sequence is 14 residues long. Germline values: CDR1 SGHRS, CDR2 YFSETQ. The V gene end was trimmed by 2 bases and the J gene end by 7 bases; junction bases not matched to a gene: 8. CDR3 nucleotides: TGCGCCAGCAGCTTAGGCCGGACAGGGCGGGAGCAGTACTTC. Amino acid sequence: CASSLGRTGREQYF.

The V and J genes are TRBV2 and TRBJ2-5, with unresolved D. CDR1 and CDR2 from the germline V gene are SNHLY and FYNNEI. There are 13 residues in the CDR3. The V gene lost 7 bases and the J gene lost 2 bases, with 11 bases spanning the gap. DNA for the CDR3: TGTGCCAGCAACATTCAGAAACAAGAGACCCAGTACTTC. As protein: CASNIQKQETQYF.

The CDR3 DNA is TGTGCCAGCAGCTACCGGATGGGTTCAACTAATGAAAAACTGTTTTTT. It specifies CASSYRMGSTNEKLFF. The V and J genes are TRBV5-6 and TRBJ1-4, with no clear D. The ends were cut back, 3 bases at V and 0 bases at J, with 12 bases in the middle. CDR1 is SGHDT, CDR2 YYEEEE, per germline. The CDR3 has 16 amino acids.

V and J are TRBV10-2 and TRBJ1-2; a weak D match, TRBD1 (5 bases). The CDR3 runs 15 residues. Trimming removed 3 bases from V and 8 bases from J, with 19 bases in between. Germline assignment: CDR1 WSHSY and CDR2 SAAADI. The CDR3 loop is CASSEGVGKMGGYTF. DNA of the CDR3: TGCGCCAGCAGTGAAGGGGTCGGGAAAATGGGGGGCTACACCTTC.

The chain uses TRBV5-1 and TRBJ2-2; 9 bases agree with TRBD2. CDR1 is SGHRS and CDR2 is YFSETQ in the germline V gene. The V gene end was trimmed by 4 bases and the J gene end by 0 bases; junction bases not matched to a gene: 4. The CDR3 is 16 residues long. CDR3 nucleotide sequence: TGCGCCAGCAGCCTCGGACTAGCGACGAACACCGGGGAGCTGTTTTTT. Protein sequence: CASSLGLATNTGELFF.

The chain links TRBV7-2 to TRBJ2-7; TRBD2 is a possible D gene (6 bases). The CDR3 consists of 14 residues. The V gene's germline CDR1 is SGHTA and CDR2 FQGNSA. The CDR3 region has the DNA TGTGCATGTTTGCGGGGAACCCTTTCCTACGAGCAGTACTTC. Residues: CACLRGTLSYEQYF. Using reference TRBV7-2 and TRBJ2-7 for the parts outside the CDR3, the full variable domain is GAGVSQSPSNKVTEKGKDVELRCDPISGHTALYWYRQSLGQGLEFLIYFQGNSAPDKSGLPSDRFSAERTGGSVSTLTIQRTQQEDSAVYLCACLRGTLSYEQYFGPGTRLTVT.

The gene calls are TRBV5-4 and TRBJ1-6; 7 bases fit TRBD1. The CDR3 length is 13 residues. The germline V gene has CDR1 SGHNT and CDR2 YYREEE (reference sequence). Trimming removed 6 bases from V and 8 bases from J; junction bases left unmatched: 5. The CDR3 sequence is CASKGTADSPLHF. The CDR3 bases are TGTGCCAGCAAGGGGACAGCGGATTCACCCCTCCACTTT.

This clone was seen a few times. The chain combines TRBV7-2 with TRBJ2-1; 15 bases match TRBD2. Unmatched junction bases numbered 4, after V lost 3 bases and J lost 4 bases. Germline V gene data show CDR1 as SGHTA and CDR2 as FQGNSA. This CDR3 is built from 17 residues. The CDR3 DNA reads TGTGCCAGCAGCTTGGGGGGACTAGCGGGAGGATACAATGAGCAGTTCTTC. Protein sequence: CASSLGGLAGGYNEQFF.

Note on this clone: The sample carries other DNA sequences with the same CDR3. V usage is TRBV25-1 and J usage is TRBJ2-3, with D possibly called TRBD1 or TRBD2 (5 bases each). The CDR3 is 15 residues long. From germline, CDR1 is MGHDK and CDR2 SYGVNS. V gave up 4 bases and J gave up 0 bases, with 11 bases separating them. CDR3 DNA sequence: TGTGCCAGCAGTGGTGGCCGGGGCAGCACAGATACGCAGTATTTT. Residues: CASSGGRGSTDTQYF.

This clone was observed at least ten times. The same CDR3 also results from other DNA sequences found in this sample. The chain employs TRBV6-5 and TRBJ2-2; TRBD1 or TRBD2 may be the D gene (5 bases each). V shed 0 bases and J shed 2 bases, with 10 bases lying between them. This CDR3 contains 16 residues. The V gene's germline CDR1 is MNHEY and CDR2 SVGAGI. The CDR3 DNA follows: TGTGCCAGCAGTTACTCGGGGCTAGCAAACACCGGGGAGCTGTTTTTT. Residues: CASSYSGLANTGELFF.

This chain joins TRBV11-2 and TRBJ2-5, with D perhaps matching TRBD2 (5 bases). This CDR3 has 15 amino acids. CDR1 and CDR2 from the germline V gene are SGHAT and FQNNGV. Trimming shortened V by 5 bases and J by 0 bases, and 13 bases separated the two germline ends. CDR3 in DNA: TGTGCCAGCAGCCCGAAGGGAGAGTACCAAGAGACCCAGTACTTC. Protein sequence: CASSPKGEYQETQYF.

This clone was recorded once. The chain links TRBV7-3 to TRBJ2-3; perhaps TRBD2 as D (5 bases). The CDR3 consists of 14 residues. The ends were cut back, 6 bases at V and 0 bases at J, with 10 bases in the middle. In germline, CDR1 is SGHTA, CDR2 FQGTGA. CDR3 coding DNA: TGTGCCAGCAGTATTAGCGCTAGCACAGATACGCAGTATTTT. This encodes CASSISASTDTQYF.

The chain combines TRBV5-4 with TRBJ2-7, with D perhaps TRBD1 (6 bases). Germline CDR1 and CDR2: SGHNT and YYREEE (reference sequence). Trimming shortened V by 6 bases and J by 2 bases, and 15 bases separated the two germline ends. The CDR3 sequence is 14 residues long. The CDR3 sequence is CASTVGQNTYEQYF. The DNA of the CDR3 is TGTGCCAGCACCGTGGGACAAAACACCTACGAGCAGTACTTC.